This T cell receptor beta chain emerged from a study of T cell repertoires in cytomegalovirus infection. Turning to the study itself: Carrying CMV and the relevant HLA type showed in public TCR beta signatures.

Whole-study results and caveats: Carriage of CMV together with the relevant HLA was identifiable through cumulative public TCR beta family frequency.

Trimming removed 1 base from V and 3 bases from J, with 8 bases in between. Germline V lookup: CDR1 SGHDT, CDR2 YYEEEE. This CDR3 is built from 14 residues. TCRdb passed the reads through MiXCR, listing each CDR3 protein once. This sample has about 530,000 distinct CDR3 sequences, with 26% found just once. A remark on this clonotype: Its cognate antigen is unknown.

This clonotype was sampled from a human donor in good health (CMV status not recorded). Some clones in this sample may be carry-over from other donors' samples. This chain uses TRBV5-6 with TRBJ2-1; unclear D gene. Sequences were obtained from PBMCs. CDR3 in amino acids: CASSLYSYYNEQFF. CDR3 nucleotide sequence: TGTGCCAGCAGCTTGTACTCTTACTACAATGAGCAGTTCTTC.